What follows are 28 T cell receptor beta chains derived from one specimen sequenced in a study of human T cells and chemical hapten exposure. MiXCR, applied by TCRdb to the RACE reads, yields one record per CDR3 protein. The table records some 89,000 distinct CDR3 sequences, roughly a quarter of them present only once. Described time point: patch test 3, about 24 weeks after DPC sensitization. The sample's treatment: therapeutic diphenylcyclopropenone sensitization with weekly scalp DPC. Sequenced material: whole blood, taken in connection with sensitization to the hapten diphenylcyclopropenone (DPC). All receptors come from a man aged 35 to 55 with alopecia areata. Some clones in this sample may be carry-over from other donors' samples.

The genes are TRBV10-3 and TRBJ1-5; no reliable D call. CDR3 length equals 13 residues. CDR1 and CDR2 from the germline V gene are ENHRY and SYGVKD. Between the trimmed V and J ends, which lost 11 bases and 0 bases, there was a span of 11 bases. CDR3 nucleotides: TGTGCCTCCAGGAACGCTAGCAATCAGCCCCAGCATTTT. Protein product: CASRNASNQPQHF.

The chain uses TRBV20-1 and TRBJ1-1; perhaps TRBD1 as D (5 bases). The CDR3 consists of 13 residues. V dropped 3 bases and J dropped 3 bases, with 11 bases sitting between them. Germline-derived CDR1 and CDR2 are DFQATT and SNEGSKA (reference sequence). As DNA, the CDR3 is TGCAGTGCTAGGGCCGACAGACACACTGAAGCTTTCTTT. Translation gives CSARADRHTEAFF.

J is TRBJ1-2 and V is TRBV6-2 or TRBV6-3; D is undetermined. CDR3 length equals 11 residues. The germline V gene has CDR1 MNHEY and CDR2 SVGEGT. V lost 5 bases to trimming and J lost 7 bases, with 8 bases between them. The CDR3 DNA sequence: TGTGCCAGCAGTGCAATGGCTGGCTACACCTTC. Translation: CASSAMAGYTF.

This clonotype has more than one count but fewer than ten. V is TRBV20-1 and J is TRBJ2-1, with 7 bases lining up with TRBD2. The V gene end was trimmed by 2 bases and the J gene end by 5 bases; junction bases not matched to a gene: 9. Germline CDR1 is DFQATT and CDR2 is SNEGSKA (reference sequence). The CDR3 spans 15 residues. CDR3 protein: CSARIAAGRDNEQFF. CDR3 sequence (DNA): TGCAGTGCTAGAATTGCAGCGGGGCGCGACAATGAGCAGTTCTTC.

This clonotype came up a few times. The chain is built from TRBV5-1 and TRBJ2-5; a weak D match, TRBD2 (5 bases). CDR3 length equals 16 residues. Germline CDR1 reads SGHRS; CDR2 reads YFSETQ. V was cut by 3 bases and J by 5 bases, with 20 bases left in between. This chain's CDR3 is CASSSGRTGSRETQYF. In DNA form, the CDR3 reads TGCGCCAGCAGCTCCGGTAGGACGGGATCCCGGGAGACCCAGTACTTC.

The chain uses TRBV4-1 and TRBJ2-5; D is ambiguous. The CDR3 is made up of 14 amino acids. Per the germline V gene, CDR1 is MGHRA and CDR2 is YSYEKL. Trimming left V 0 bases short and J 3 bases short, with 8 bases between. CDR3 sequence (DNA): TGCGCCAGCAGCCAAGATGGCAGAAAAGAGACCCAGTACTTC. It specifies CASSQDGRKETQYF.

The CDR3 nucleotides are TGTGCCAGCAGCCTGAAGGGGGGCATTTCACCCCTCCACTTT. Translation gives CASSLKGGISPLHF. V gene TRBV7-9 combines with J gene TRBJ1-6; perhaps TRBD1 as D (6 bases). The CDR3 consists of 14 residues. V dropped 5 bases and J dropped 9 bases, with 14 bases sitting between them. The germline gives CDR1 SEHNR, CDR2 FQNEAQ (reference sequence).

The V call is TRBV29-1, the J call TRBJ2-5; 15 bases align to TRBD2. CDR1 and CDR2 from the germline V gene are SQVTM and ANQGSEA. V dropped 7 bases and J dropped 1; count of bases not matched to a gene: 1. The CDR3 totals 14 residues. CDR3 DNA sequence: TGCAGCGCGGGACTAGCGGGAGGCCAAGAGACCCAGTACTTC. Amino acid sequence: CSAGLAGGQETQYF. Based on the CDR3 plus reference TRBV29-1 and TRBJ2-5, the full variable domain is SAVISQKPSRDICQRGTSLTIQCQVDSQVTMMFWYRQQPGQSLTLIATANQGSEATYESGFVIDKFPISRPNLTFSTLTVSNMSPEDSSIYLCSAGLAGGQETQYFGPGTRLLVL.

Concerning this clonotype itself: The junction and the germline gene differ at one end; a read error may be behind it. The chain links TRBV30 to TRBJ2-1; 8 bases agree with TRBD2. Germline CDR1 reads GTSNPN; CDR2 reads SVGIG (reference sequence). The CDR3 is made up of 15 amino acids. CDR3 region: CAWRSVGRALNGQFF. The DNA of the CDR3 is TGTGCCTGGAGGTCGGTCGGGAGGGCCCTCAATGGGCAGTTCTTC.

This clonotype was counted between two and nine times. V gene TRBV7-9 combines with J gene TRBJ2-5, with a weak D call TRBD2 (6 bases). This CDR3 has 13 amino acids. V was shortened by 7 bases and J by 3 bases, with 12 bases between the two germline ends. Germline V gene data show CDR1 as SEHNR and CDR2 as FQNEAQ (reference sequence). The DNA of the CDR3 is TGTGCCAGCACGTGGGGAGGAAAAGAGACCCAGTACTTC. Its translation is CASTWGGKETQYF.

This clonotype was counted a few times. V is TRBV20-1 and J is TRBJ2-3; possibly TRBD2 for D (5 bases). V was cut by 0 bases and J by 3 bases, with 13 bases left in between. This CDR3 spans 15 amino acids. Germline CDR1 DFQATT, CDR2 SNEGSKA (reference sequence). CDR3 coding DNA: TGCAGTGCTAGAGATTATCGAGGGCAGACAGATACGCAGTATTTT. Encoded protein: CSARDYRGQTDTQYF.

This chain links TRBV7-2 with TRBJ1-5; unclear D gene. The germline gives CDR1 SGHTA, CDR2 FQGNSA. CDR3 length: 15 amino acids. The V end lost 5 bases, the J end lost 7 bases, and 18 bases lay between the germline ends. In DNA, the CDR3 is TGTGCCAGCAGCCGCAGACAAGGGCCCAGGCAGCCCCAGCATTTT. Its protein is CASSRRQGPRQPQHF.

V usage is TRBV12-3 or TRBV12-4 and J usage is TRBJ2-1; tentative D call: TRBD1 (5 bases). The V end was cut by 6 bases, the J end by 10 bases, with 19 bases between. The CDR3 is 14 amino acids. DNA of the CDR3: TGTGCCAGCAGCCCGAGAGGTGCAGGGCCAGAGCAGTTCTTC. Amino acid sequence: CASSPRGAGPEQFF.

V is TRBV12-3 or TRBV12-4 and J is TRBJ2-1; D is undetermined. V gave up 2 bases and J gave up 0 bases, with 8 bases separating them. The length of the CDR3 is 15 residues. The CDR3 region has the DNA TGTGCCAGCAGTTTACGGCCAAGCTCCTACAATGAGCAGTTCTTC. This translates into CASSLRPSSYNEQFF.

V and J are TRBV9 and TRBJ2-1; tentative D call: TRBD1 (5 bases). The V end lost 0 bases, the J end lost 12 bases, and 13 bases lay between the germline ends. The V gene's germline CDR1 is SGDLS and CDR2 YYNGEE. This CDR3 is 13 amino acids long. CDR3 nucleotides: TGTGCCAGCAGCGTAGCTCAGGGATTGGGGCAGTTCTTC. It specifies CASSVAQGLGQFF.

The chain joins TRBV29-1 to TRBJ2-5; 14 bases are shared with TRBD2. CDR1 is SQVTM and CDR2 is ANQGSEA in the germline V gene. The CDR3 has 15 residues. Germline trimming cut 8 bases from V and 5 bases from J; bases unmatched to any gene: 10. CDR3 bases: TGCAGCACTTCGGGGACTAGCGGGAGTGGGGAGACCCAGTACTTC. It specifies CSTSGTSGSGETQYF.

This clonotype occurred many times. The rearrangement uses TRBV9 and TRBJ1-4; D gene unclear. The CDR3 runs to 17 residues. The V gene's germline CDR1 is SGDLS and CDR2 YYNGEE. The germline V and J ends were trimmed by 0 bases and 2 bases, with 14 bases remaining between them. As DNA, the CDR3 is TGTGCCAGCAGCGTAGCAGGAGGGTGGGAGACTAATGAAAAACTGTTTTTT. Translating gives CASSVAGGWETNEKLFF.

The chain has TRBV11-1 and TRBJ2-4; no firm D call. The CDR3 is 12 amino acids. Trimming took off 3 bases at V and 3 bases at J, with 3 bases between the two ends. Looked up from germline, CDR1 is SGHAT and CDR2 is FQDESV (reference sequence). The CDR3 DNA follows: TGTGCCAGCAGCTTTGGCAAAAACATTCAGTACTTC. Its protein product is CASSFGKNIQYF.

V usage is TRBV28 and J usage is TRBJ1-3; D unclear. Trimming removed 5 bases from V and 0 bases from J, with 20 bases in between. The CDR3 has 18 amino acids. Germline CDR1 MDHEN, CDR2 SYDVKM. CDR3 DNA: TGTGCCAGCAGTCCTCCGTTTTTTGAGCTCCACTCTGGAAACACCATATATTTT. Translating gives CASSPPFFELHSGNTIYF. Based on the CDR3 plus reference TRBV28 and TRBJ1-3, the full variable domain is DVKVTQSSRYLVKRTGEKVFLECVQDMDHENMFWYRQDPGLGLRLIYFSYDVKMKEKGDIPEGYSVSREKKERFSLILESASTNQTSMYLCASSPPFFELHSGNTIYFGEGSWLTVV.

Only a few counts were recorded for this clonotype. The V call is TRBV15, the J call TRBJ2-1; D ambiguous. The CDR3 consists of 14 residues. CDR1 LNHNV and CDR2 YYDKDF come from the germline V gene (reference sequence). Trimming cost V 0 bases and J 9 bases, with 12 bases left between them. This CDR3 is CATSRDSTEREQFF. In DNA, the CDR3 is TGTGCCACCAGCAGAGATTCGACGGAGCGTGAGCAGTTCTTC.

This chain joins TRBV9 and TRBJ2-7; no firm D call. V was pared by 4 bases and J by 1 base, with 12 bases between. Germline CDR1 and CDR2: SGDLS and YYNGEE. CDR3 length: 14 amino acids. This CDR3 is CASSPGGDSYEQYF. CDR3 DNA: TGTGCCAGCAGCCCCGGTGGAGATTCCTACGAGCAGTACTTC.

The chain is built from TRBV6-5 and TRBJ1-2; 8 nucleotides agree with TRBD1. The CDR3 extends over 18 amino acids. Trimming cost V 0 bases and J 4 bases; bases outside gene matches: 13. Germline CDR1 is MNHEY and CDR2 is SVGAGI. Here the CDR3 DNA reads TGTGCCAGCAGTTACTCGAAACAGGGGGAAGATGAAAGCTATGGCTACACCTTC. Translating it yields CASSYSKQGEDESYGYTF.

This chain links TRBV12-3 or TRBV12-4 with TRBJ2-1, with a weak D call TRBD1 (6 bases). There are 15 residues in the CDR3. The germline V and J ends were trimmed by 4 bases and 5 bases, with 15 bases remaining between them. CDR3 region: CASSSVLQGHNEQFF. The DNA of the CDR3 is TGTGCCAGCAGTTCCGTACTACAGGGCCACAATGAGCAGTTCTTC.

This clonotype was seen more than once but under ten times. In nucleotides, the CDR3 is TGTGCCAGCAGGGGGACTAGCGGGAGTGAGCAGTACTTC. This gives the protein CASRGTSGSEQYF. The V call is TRBV12-3 or TRBV12-4, the J call TRBJ2-7; 14 bases line up with TRBD2. The V gene end was trimmed by 6 bases and the J gene end by 7 bases; junction bases not matched to a gene: 2. The CDR3 is 13 amino acids.

This clonotype was seen a handful of times. V is TRBV3-1 and J is TRBJ2-7, with unresolved D. CDR1 and CDR2 from the germline V gene are LGHDT and YNNKEL (reference sequence). The CDR3 runs to 14 residues. V shed 3 bases and J shed 2 bases, with 11 bases lying between them. The CDR3 DNA follows: TGTGCCAGCAGCCAGGGTGGAGAGGCCTACGAGCAGTACTTC. It codes for CASSQGGEAYEQYF.

The chain combines TRBV20-1 with TRBJ2-6, with a weak D call TRBD2 (5 bases). This CDR3 is 14 amino acids long. Trimming removed 5 bases from V and 0 bases from J, with 8 bases in between. The germline CDR1 and CDR2 sequences are DFQATT and SNEGSKA (reference sequence). The CDR3 coding sequence is TGCAGTGCTCCGGGATCCTCTGGGGCCAACGTCCTGACTTTC. Translating gives CSAPGSSGANVLTF.

This clonotype was counted between two and nine times. J is TRBJ2-7 and V is TRBV20-1, with D hard to call. The CDR3 is 15 residues long. V lost 5 bases and J lost 0, with 17 bases in between. Germline values: CDR1 DFQATT, CDR2 SNEGSKA (reference sequence). In DNA form, the CDR3 reads TGCAGTGCTTATACAAAATCCCGGCCCTCCTACGAGCAGTACTTC. This translates into CSAYTKSRPSYEQYF.

This clonotype was counted once. The chain carries TRBV6-5 and TRBJ2-1; 12 bases align to TRBD2. This CDR3 comprises 14 residues. Germline assignment: CDR1 MNHEY and CDR2 SVGAGI. V dropped 7 bases and J dropped 9; count of bases not matched to a gene: 7. CDR3 bases: TGTGCCAGCAACCGACTAGCGGGAGAGGGTGAGCAGTTCTTC. This gives the protein CASNRLAGEGEQFF.